A single sample gave rise to the 22 T cell receptor beta chains below, sequenced in a study of cytomegalovirus exposure and HLA in healthy donors. Primers: 60 Vbeta forward and 13 Jbeta reverse. Produced via immunoSEQ multiplex PCR; TCRdb's table is partial and in-frame only. The sample comprises some 100,000 clones, more than 65% of which are singletons, and 3.5% to 4% rests with the top ten. The sample comprised PBMCs. These receptors came from a woman aged 45-65 years in good health and CMV-seropositive.

The chain couples TRBV5-1 to TRBJ1-5; possible D gene TRBD1, 5 bases. This CDR3 has 16 residues. V was pared by 0 bases and J by 3 bases, with 13 bases between. From germline, CDR1 is SGHRS and CDR2 YFSETQ. CDR3 coding DNA: TGCGCCAGCAGCTTGGATGGGCGGGGACCCAATCAGCCCCAGCATTTT. Translation gives CASSLDGRGPNQPQHF. The whole variable domain, remainder taken from reference TRBV5-1 and TRBJ1-5, is KAGVTQTPRYLIKTRGQQVTLSCSPISGHRSVSWYQQTPGQGLQFLFEYFSETQRNKGNFPGRFSGRQFSNSRSEMNVSTLELGDSALYLCASSLDGRGPNQPQHFGDGTRLSIL.

The chain joins TRBV4-1 to TRBJ2-2; D is possibly TRBD2 (5 bases). Germline V CDR1 and CDR2: MGHRA, YSYEKL. CDR3 length: 16 residues. V was clipped by 1 base and J by 5 bases, with 14 bases between them. The CDR3 is CASSQVRTGLTGELFF. The CDR3 DNA sequence: TGCGCCAGCAGCCAAGTGAGAACGGGATTAACCGGGGAGCTGTTTTTT.

The V gene is TRBV6-5, the J gene TRBJ1-2, with D tentatively TRBD1 (5 bases). Deletions cut 2 bases from V and 8 bases from J, with 15 bases between. Germline values: CDR1 MNHEY, CDR2 SVGAGI. This CDR3 comprises 14 residues. CDR3 sequence: CASSYSPTGGGYTF. The CDR3 nucleotides read TGTGCCAGCAGTTACAGCCCGACGGGGGGAGGCTACACCTTC.

V and J are TRBV5-1 and TRBJ2-5; 10 positions match TRBD1. The CDR3 is made up of 13 amino acids. Germline loops: CDR1 SGHRS, CDR2 YFSETQ. Trimming removed 7 bases from V and 3 bases from J; junction bases left unmatched: 3. The CDR3 here is CASAGQGKETQYF. DNA for the CDR3: TGCGCCAGCGCGGGACAGGGGAAAGAGACCCAGTACTTC.

The CDR3 DNA follows: TGTGCCAGCAGCCAGGAGGGTGACCAAGAGACCCAGTACTTC. Amino acids: CASSQEGDQETQYF. The rearrangement links TRBV14 to TRBJ2-5; D is possibly TRBD2 (6 bases). Per the germline V gene, CDR1 is SGHDN and CDR2 is FVKESK. CDR3 length: 14 amino acids. Trimming removed 3 bases at V and 0 bases at J, with 8 bases between.

The chain is built from TRBV4-1 and TRBJ1-1, with D possibly matching TRBD1 (6 bases). V lost 0 bases and J lost 1, with 9 bases in between. Germline V gene sequence: CDR1 MGHRA, CDR2 YSYEKL. The CDR3 is 15 amino acids. As DNA, the CDR3 is TGCGCCAGCAGCCAAGACAGGGGAAGGAACACTGAAGCTTTCTTT. Amino acid sequence: CASSQDRGRNTEAFF.

The V call is TRBV4-2, the J call TRBJ2-1; 12 bases agree with TRBD2. Germline trimming cut 4 bases from V and 7 bases from J; bases unmatched to any gene: 8. There are 16 residues in the CDR3. CDR1 is LGHNA, CDR2 YNFKEQ, per germline. The CDR3 spells CASSPGTSGSQNEQFF. In nucleotides, the CDR3 is TGTGCCAGCAGCCCCGGGACTAGCGGGTCCCAGAATGAGCAGTTCTTC.

The V call is TRBV4-2, the J call TRBJ1-4, with 12 bases matching TRBD1. The junction had 6 bases not matched to a gene; V was cut back by 4 bases and J by 3 bases. The CDR3 is 17 amino acids. Germline loops: CDR1 LGHNA, CDR2 YNFKEQ. The CDR3 here is CASSLSGQGASNEKLFF. In DNA form, the CDR3 reads TGTGCCAGCAGCCTGTCGGGACAGGGGGCGTCTAATGAAAAACTGTTTTTT.

The gene calls are TRBV2 and TRBJ1-1; D is undetermined. CDR3 length equals 13 residues. CDR1 SNHLY and CDR2 FYNNEI come from the germline V gene. V was pared by 1 base and J by 4 bases, with 7 bases between. The CDR3 protein is CASSEETGTEAFF. CDR3 DNA: TGTGCCAGCAGTGAAGAAACGGGCACTGAAGCTTTCTTT.

This clone was counted a single time. The chain joins TRBV9 to TRBJ2-1; 12 bases map to TRBD1. V dropped 2 bases and J dropped 7; count of bases not matched to a gene: 10. This CDR3 spans 17 amino acids. Looked up from germline, CDR1 is SGDLS and CDR2 is YYNGEE. The CDR3 DNA is TGTGCCAGCAGCGTTGGGGACAGGGGGCGCTTCCAAAATGAGCAGTTCTTC. Translated: CASSVGDRGRFQNEQFF.

This chain's CDR3 is CASSTRGRQYSNQPQHF. In DNA form, the CDR3 reads TGTGCCAGTAGTACGCGGGGACGGCAGTATAGCAATCAGCCCCAGCATTTT. The genes are TRBV19 and TRBJ1-5; possible D gene TRBD1, 5 bases. From germline, CDR1 is LNHDA and CDR2 SQIVND (reference sequence). The V and J ends lost 4 bases and 0 bases respectively, with 16 bases between them. The CDR3 has 17 amino acids.

The CDR3 here is CASSPSEGAAYGYTF. CDR3 nucleotide sequence: TGTGCCAGCTCACCATCGGAGGGGGCGGCCTATGGCTACACCTTC. The chain links TRBV18 to TRBJ1-2; 7 nucleotides agree with TRBD1. Germline trimming cut 2 bases from V and 4 bases from J; bases unmatched to any gene: 7. CDR1 and CDR2 (germline): KGHSH, LQKENI. The CDR3 runs 15 residues. The full variable domain, rest sourced from reference TRBV18 and TRBJ1-2, is NAGVMQNPRHLVRRRGQEARLRCSPMKGHSHVYWYRQLPEEGLKFMVYLQKENIIDESGMPKERFSAEFPKEGPSILRIQQVVRGDSAAYFCASSPSEGAAYGYTFGSGTRLTVV.

V and J are TRBV4-1 and TRBJ2-7; D may be TRBD2 (5 bases). CDR1 is MGHRA, CDR2 YSYEKL, per germline. The CDR3 runs 15 residues. V was trimmed by 4 bases and J by 2 bases, leaving 15 bases between them. CDR3 amino acids: CASSLTWESAYEQYF. In DNA, the CDR3 is TGCGCCAGCAGCCTGACTTGGGAGTCTGCCTACGAGCAGTACTTC.

The DNA of the CDR3 is TGTGCCAGCAGCCAGTCCCTGACAGGGTTGGCTGGCTACACCTTC. Translated: CASSQSLTGLAGYTF. The V gene is TRBV6-5, the J gene TRBJ1-2; 7 nucleotides agree with TRBD1. The CDR3 covers 15 residues. V was clipped by 6 bases and J by 7 bases; unmatched bases: 14. Germline V gene sequence: CDR1 MNHEY, CDR2 SVGAGI.

This chain uses TRBV4-2 with TRBJ1-3; no definite D call. CDR1 LGHNA and CDR2 YNFKEQ come from the germline V gene. The CDR3 contains 14 residues. Trimming left V 1 base short and J 5 bases short, with 9 bases between. Written as DNA, the CDR3 is TGTGCCAGCAGCCAAGGACTGATGAGAAACACCATATATTTT. Translating it yields CASSQGLMRNTIYF.

This clone was counted once. This chain links TRBV2 with TRBJ2-2; D call uncertain. The CDR3 is 13 residues long. Trimming left V 4 bases short and J 8 bases short, with 11 bases between. Germline V gene sequence: CDR1 SNHLY, CDR2 FYNNEI. The DNA for the CDR3 is TGTGCCAGCAGTGTCGCCCCCGCGGGGGAGCTGTTTTTT. As protein: CASSVAPAGELFF.

About this clone itself: One end of the junction does not line up with germline, which may come from a read error. This chain connects TRBV7-9 to TRBJ2-1, with D possibly matching TRBD1 (6 bases). Looked up from germline, CDR1 is SEHNR and CDR2 is FQNEAQ (reference sequence). This CDR3 spans 15 amino acids. Here the CDR3 DNA reads TGTTCCAGCAGTCAGGGGTTGGGGTCCTACAATGAGCAGTTCTTC. This sequence encodes CSSSQGLGSYNEQFF. The full variable domain, in which reference TRBV7-9 and TRBJ2-1 provide the parts outside the CDR3, is DTGVSQNPRHKITKRGQNVTFRCDPISEHNRLYWYRQTLGQGPEFLTYFQNEAQLEKSRLLSDRFSAERPKGSFSTLEIQRTEQGDSAMYLCSSSQGLGSYNEQFFGPGTRLTVL.

This chain links TRBV28 with TRBJ1-2; D unresolved. The CDR3 is made up of 13 amino acids. The V and J ends lost 6 bases and 6 bases respectively, with 14 bases between them. Germline-derived CDR1 and CDR2 are MDHEN and SYDVKM. The CDR3 protein is CASSHLGSDGYTF. CDR3 nucleotides: TGTGCCAGCAGCCATCTAGGGAGTGATGGCTACACCTTC.

V is TRBV7-8 and J is TRBJ2-7; 9 positions agree with TRBD1. V trimming: 1 base; J trimming: 6 bases; junction bases outside the gene matches: 4. This CDR3 spans 14 amino acids. The germline CDR1 and CDR2 sequences are SGHVS and FQNEAQ. The CDR3 region has the DNA TGTGCCAGCAGCTTAGGGGACAGGGTAGGCGAGCAGTACTTC. Protein: CASSLGDRVGEQYF.

This chain links TRBV10-2 with TRBJ2-7; 7 positions match TRBD1. Germline CDR1 reads WSHSY; CDR2 reads SAAADI. This CDR3 comprises 17 residues. V shed 0 bases and J 0 bases; nucleotides not matched to a gene: 8. Written as DNA, the CDR3 is TGCGCCAGCAGTGAGTCTCGGGGAGCAGGGGGCTCCTACGAGCAGTACTTC. Translated, it gives CASSESRGAGGSYEQYF.

This clone was recorded only once. The chain combines TRBV29-1 with TRBJ2-1, with unresolved D. V gave up 3 bases and J gave up 0 bases, with 9 bases separating them. The CDR3 loop spans 14 amino acids. Germline lookup yields CDR1 SQVTM and CDR2 ANQGSEA. CDR3 protein: CSVDLTGSYNEQFF. CDR3 sequence (DNA): TGCAGCGTTGACCTGACGGGCTCCTACAATGAGCAGTTCTTC.

The chain carries TRBV5-1 and TRBJ1-2; unclear D gene. Trimming removed 0 bases from V and 8 bases from J, with 11 bases in between. Germline V gene lookup returns CDR1 SGHRS and CDR2 YFSETQ. There are 13 residues in the CDR3. Here the CDR3 DNA reads TGCGCCAGCAGCTTGGAGTCAGTCGGGGGCTACACCTTC. This gives the protein CASSLESVGGYTF.